This T cell receptor beta chain was profiled in a study of blood T cell repertoires in COVID-19. At the level of the study: There were acute and convalescent COVID-19 samples, and they came from the United States, Italy and Spain.

Original analysis: Amplifying reference gene primers gave estimates of nucleated cell counts. Sequenced by immunoSEQ multiplex PCR; TCRdb stores in-frame clones only, minus some. For V, J and clone size, that table is used; D and trimming come from the DNA. The table has about 320,000 clones, 65% to 85% seen once. After removal of 3 bases from V and 4 bases from J, the junction contained 8 bases not matched to a gene. Germline V gene data show CDR1 as SQVTM and CDR2 as ANQGSEA. This CDR3 is built from 16 residues. The rearrangement links TRBV29-1 to TRBJ2-3, with 12 bases lining up with TRBD2. Sequencing was done on a sample of peripheral blood. This TCR was recovered from a woman in her forties or fifties with acute or convalescent COVID-19. The CDR3: CSVDRLAGGPADTQYF. The CDR3 DNA is TGCAGCGTTGATAGGCTAGCGGGAGGGCCGGCAGATACGCAGTATTTT.